Listed below are T cell receptor beta chains from one sample, sequenced in a study of early T cells in non-severe SARS-CoV-2 infection. TCRdb reprocessed the 5' RACE reads via MiXCR and lists one record per CDR3 protein. Of tens of thousands of distinct CDR3 sequences listed, 8.5% to 10% were seen once; the top ten hold 3.9%. The material sequenced was whole blood, taken at baseline. These receptors originate from an adult who was a healthcare worker with PCR-confirmed SARS-CoV-2 infection or an uninfected control (not recorded which). The CDR3 runs from the conserved cysteine through the conserved F or W. The order of the fields is CDR3 DNA, CDR3 protein, clone size, V gene, J gene, D gene. A D gene is named only where the DNA matches it firmly. Only part of the rows carry a size: once, few, many, or a class if the clone is expanded.

cdr3_nt: TGTGCCAGCAGTAGGACAGGGGGCGCGGGTCAGCCCCAGCATTTT; cdr3_aa: CASSRTGGAGQPQHF; clone_size: many; v_call: TRBV2; j_call: TRBJ1-5; d_call: TRBD1
cdr3_nt: TGTGCCAGCATTCCCTTCGAGGGGGCTCAGTACAATGAGCAGTTCTTC; cdr3_aa: CASIPFEGAQYNEQFF; clone_size: NA; v_call: TRBV6-1; j_call: TRBJ2-1; d_call: TRBD1
cdr3_nt: TGTGCCAGCAGACCCTGGACTATTCCTAGCACAGATACGCAGTATTTT; cdr3_aa: CASRPWTIPSTDTQYF; clone_size: few; v_call: TRBV6-5; j_call: TRBJ2-3; d_call: NA
cdr3_nt: TGTGCCAGCAATAGCGGGGGGAGGTACAATGAGCAGTTCTTC; cdr3_aa: CASNSGGRYNEQFF; clone_size: NA; v_call: TRBV19; j_call: TRBJ2-1; d_call: TRBD2
cdr3_nt: TGTGCCAGCTCACCCCAGCGGGAGACCCAGTACTTC; cdr3_aa: CASSPQRETQYF; clone_size: many; v_call: TRBV18; j_call: TRBJ2-5; d_call: NA
cdr3_nt: TGTGCCAGCAGCCTCACGGGCGGGGGAGGCTCTAACTATGGCTACACCTTC; cdr3_aa: CASSLTGGGGSNYGYTF; clone_size: few; v_call: TRBV12-3/TRBV12-4; j_call: TRBJ1-2; d_call: NA
cdr3_nt: TGTGCTAGCAGCCGGGCGGGGGGCCCCGGGGAGCTGTTTTTT; cdr3_aa: CASSRAGGPGELFF; clone_size: many; v_call: TRBV7-7; j_call: TRBJ2-2; d_call: TRBD2
cdr3_nt: TGCGCCAGCAGCCACCCCCGAACGGGCACTGAAGCTTTCTTT; cdr3_aa: CASSHPRTGTEAFF; clone_size: many; v_call: TRBV4-1; j_call: TRBJ1-1; d_call: NA
cdr3_nt: TGTGCCAGCAGCTTAGTCCAGAGCACAGATACGCAGTATTTT; cdr3_aa: CASSLVQSTDTQYF; clone_size: NA; v_call: TRBV11-1; j_call: TRBJ2-3; d_call: NA
cdr3_nt: TGTGCCAGCAGCTTAGGGTTCAGGGGCTTGGATGAAAAACTGTTTTTT; cdr3_aa: CASSLGFRGLDEKLFF; clone_size: NA; v_call: TRBV7-9; j_call: TRBJ1-4; d_call: NA
cdr3_nt: TGTGCCAGCAGCGGAGGGCAGGGGGACATTCAGTACTTC; cdr3_aa: CASSGGQGDIQYF; clone_size: few; v_call: TRBV5-4; j_call: TRBJ2-4; d_call: NA
cdr3_nt: TGTGCCAGCAGCGCGGGGGGCCTACCCTACGAGCAGTACTTC; cdr3_aa: CASSAGGLPYEQYF; clone_size: many; v_call: TRBV9; j_call: TRBJ2-7; d_call: NA
cdr3_nt: TGTGCCAGTCGCGATGGGCGGAACACCGGGGAGCTGTTTTTT; cdr3_aa: CASRDGRNTGELFF; clone_size: NA; v_call: TRBV16; j_call: TRBJ2-2; d_call: NA
cdr3_nt: TGTGCCAGCAGCTTCCGGGACCGCACTGGTACGCAGTATTTT; cdr3_aa: CASSFRDRTGTQYF; clone_size: many; v_call: TRBV7-8; j_call: TRBJ2-3; d_call: NA
cdr3_nt: TGTGCCAGCAGTGGAGCGGGGGGGCTTTACAATGAGCAGTTCTTC; cdr3_aa: CASSGAGGLYNEQFF; clone_size: many; v_call: TRBV6-5; j_call: TRBJ2-1; d_call: TRBD2
cdr3_nt: TGTGCCAGCAGCCTGGCCCCGGGACAGCTCGAAAATGAGCAGTTCTTC; cdr3_aa: CASSLAPGQLENEQFF; clone_size: few; v_call: TRBV7-6; j_call: TRBJ2-1; d_call: TRBD1
cdr3_nt: TGCGCCAGCAGTCAGCCGGTCAGCACAGATACGCAGTATTTT; cdr3_aa: CASSQPVSTDTQYF; clone_size: NA; v_call: TRBV5-1; j_call: TRBJ2-3; d_call: NA
cdr3_nt: TGTGCCAGCTCACCAACGACAGGGTATGGAGGTGAAGCTTTCTTT; cdr3_aa: CASSPTTGYGGEAFF; clone_size: few; v_call: TRBV18; j_call: TRBJ1-1; d_call: TRBD1
cdr3_nt: TGTGCCACCAGTGTTGGGGCCCCAGATACGCAGTATTTT; cdr3_aa: CATSVGAPDTQYF; clone_size: many; v_call: TRBV24-1; j_call: TRBJ2-3; d_call: NA
cdr3_nt: TGCAGCGTTGACACGGAGGCAGATACGCAGTATTTT; cdr3_aa: CSVDTEADTQYF; clone_size: many; v_call: TRBV29-1; j_call: TRBJ2-3; d_call: NA
cdr3_nt: TGTGCCAGCAGCTTAGCGGGAGGGTACAATGAGCAGTTCTTC; cdr3_aa: CASSLAGGYNEQFF; clone_size: few; v_call: TRBV7-8; j_call: TRBJ2-1; d_call: TRBD2
cdr3_nt: TGTGCCAGCAGTTCCCTGGAGGGGGGTCAAGAGACCCAGTACTTC; cdr3_aa: CASSSLEGGQETQYF; clone_size: many; v_call: TRBV27; j_call: TRBJ2-5; d_call: NA
cdr3_nt: TGTGCCATCTTCGGACTAGTAGGATTC; cdr3_aa: CAIFGLVGF; clone_size: NA; v_call: TRBV10-3; j_call: TRBJ2-4; d_call: TRBD2
cdr3_nt: TGTGCCAGCAGTTTTGGGGGGGCTTATTCTAATGAGCAGTTCTTC; cdr3_aa: CASSFGGAYSNEQFF; clone_size: few; v_call: TRBV12-3/TRBV12-4; j_call: TRBJ2-1; d_call: NA
cdr3_nt: TGTGCCAGCAACCCCCATGGGGGGTCTGACTATGGCTACACCTTC; cdr3_aa: CASNPHGGSDYGYTF; clone_size: NA; v_call: TRBV6-6; j_call: TRBJ1-2; d_call: NA
cdr3_nt: TGTGCCAGCAGTCCTAAGGGTACGGGTCTACATGGCTACACCTTC; cdr3_aa: CASSPKGTGLHGYTF; clone_size: many; v_call: TRBV25-1; j_call: TRBJ1-2; d_call: NA
cdr3_nt: TGCGCCAGCAGTACGAACCCCGGGACAGGGGCGGATGAGCAGTACTTC; cdr3_aa: CASSTNPGTGADEQYF; clone_size: many; v_call: TRBV5-1; j_call: TRBJ2-7; d_call: TRBD1
cdr3_nt: TGTGCCAGCAGCTTGGATAGCGGCGGGGTAGAGCAGTTCTTC; cdr3_aa: CASSLDSGGVEQFF; clone_size: few; v_call: TRBV7-6; j_call: TRBJ2-1; d_call: NA
cdr3_nt: TGTGCCAGCAGCTTAGGAATATGGGATACGCAGTATTTT; cdr3_aa: CASSLGIWDTQYF; clone_size: many; v_call: TRBV7-6; j_call: TRBJ2-3; d_call: NA
cdr3_nt: TGTGCCAGCAGTTTCGGAGGGAGGCACATTCAGTACTTC; cdr3_aa: CASSFGGRHIQYF; clone_size: many; v_call: TRBV12-3/TRBV12-4; j_call: TRBJ2-4; d_call: NA
cdr3_nt: TGCGCCAGCAGCCAAGTGATGTGGGCTAATGGCTACACCTTC; cdr3_aa: CASSQVMWANGYTF; clone_size: NA; v_call: TRBV4-1; j_call: TRBJ1-2; d_call: NA
cdr3_nt: TGCGCCAGCAGTCCCACAGGGGCCGCTAGGACTTTCTTT; cdr3_aa: CASSPTGAARTFF; clone_size: many; v_call: TRBV4-1; j_call: TRBJ1-1; d_call: TRBD1
cdr3_nt: TGTGCCAGCAGCCAGGACTATTCCGGGGAGCTGTTTTTT; cdr3_aa: CASSQDYSGELFF; clone_size: few; v_call: TRBV7-2; j_call: TRBJ2-2; d_call: NA
cdr3_nt: TGTGCCAGCAACTTATCTTTCGGGGGGCATCTTGAGCAGTTCTTC; cdr3_aa: CASNLSFGGHLEQFF; clone_size: few; v_call: TRBV7-6; j_call: TRBJ2-1; d_call: NA
cdr3_nt: TGCAGTGCTAGAGATTGGGGGAGAAGCACAGATACGCAGTATTTT; cdr3_aa: CSARDWGRSTDTQYF; clone_size: many; v_call: TRBV20-1; j_call: TRBJ2-3; d_call: NA
cdr3_nt: TGTGCCAGCAGTTACTCCGCGGGAGAGGACTACGAGCAGTACTTC; cdr3_aa: CASSYSAGEDYEQYF; clone_size: NA; v_call: TRBV6-6; j_call: TRBJ2-7; d_call: TRBD2
cdr3_nt: TGCAGTGCTAGAGATCATCTGGATGAGCAGTTCTTC; cdr3_aa: CSARDHLDEQFF; clone_size: few; v_call: TRBV20-1; j_call: TRBJ2-1; d_call: NA